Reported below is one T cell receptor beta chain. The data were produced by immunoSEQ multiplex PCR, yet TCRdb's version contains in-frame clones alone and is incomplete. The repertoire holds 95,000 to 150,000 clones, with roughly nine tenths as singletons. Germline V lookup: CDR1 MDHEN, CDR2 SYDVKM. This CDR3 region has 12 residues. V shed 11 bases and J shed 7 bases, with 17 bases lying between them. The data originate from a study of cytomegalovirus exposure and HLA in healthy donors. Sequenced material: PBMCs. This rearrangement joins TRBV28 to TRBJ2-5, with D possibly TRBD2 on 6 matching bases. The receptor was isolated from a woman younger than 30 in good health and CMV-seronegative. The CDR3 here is CASGSQPGTQYF. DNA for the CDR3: TGTGCCTCCGGGAGTCAGCCAGGGACCCAGTACTTC. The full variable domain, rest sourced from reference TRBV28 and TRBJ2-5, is DVKVTQSSRYLVKRTGEKVFLECVQDMDHENMFWYRQDPGLGLRLIYFSYDVKMKEKGDIPEGYSVSREKKERFSLILESASTNQTSMYLCASGSQPGTQYFGPGTRLLVL.